The entry that follows covers one TCR beta chain sequence. This record belongs to a study of ipilimumab plus nivolumab after autologous stem cell transplantation. Study information: The DLBCL group included primary refractory and relapsed cases.

Clones were read by immunoSEQ multiplex PCR, and TCRdb kept only the in-frame ones, dropping some. The table has approximately 84,000 clones, 83% seen once; the top ten hold roughly 2%. The CDR3 is 14 amino acids. Germline CDR1 and CDR2: MGHRA and YSYEKL. The input for sequencing was PBMCs, taken in a trial of ipilimumab plus nivolumab as post-transplant consolidation. This sequence was found in a male donor with diffuse large B-cell lymphoma. V usage is TRBV4-1 and J usage is TRBJ2-5; D unclear. The better agreement between TRBJ2-7 and the DNA end casts doubt on the J call. This CDR3 reads CASSHDGPSYEQYF. CDR3 nucleotide sequence: TGCGCCAGCAGCCATGACGGGCCGAGCTACGAGCAGTACTTC.